This T cell receptor beta chain was sequenced in a study of blood T cells in healthy people across ages. The CDR3 extends over 18 amino acids. The V gene's germline CDR1 is SGHAT and CDR2 FQNNGV. Trimming took 6 bases from V and 0 from J, leaving 21 bases between them. Comments on this clonotype: The antigen is unknown.

A J-beta primer mix and a sample-barcoded 5' primer were used in a second PCR of about 6 to 12 cycles. Each CDR3 protein gets one entry after TCRdb re-called the 5' RACE reads with MiXCR. Of roughly 1.5 million distinct CDR3 sequences in the sample, roughly two fifths are singletons; the top ten hold under 5%. Russia was home to the donors, healthy Caucasian individuals aged roughly 6 to 90. Study-level findings and limits: Using unsorted PBMCs precluded a conclusive naive versus antigen-experienced comparison.

Sequenced: blood. The sequence was collected from a young woman in good health. The chain uses TRBV11-2 and TRBJ2-1; D possibly matches TRBD1 or TRBD2 (6 bases each). CDR3 loop: CASRGLPLGGRSYNEQFF. The DNA of the CDR3 is TGTGCCAGCAGGGGGTTGCCTCTCGGGGGCCGCTCCTACAATGAGCAGTTCTTC.